The next 28 T cell receptor beta chains were all read from a single sample in a study of cytomegalovirus exposure and HLA in healthy donors. Amplification used 60 Vbeta primers and 13 Jbeta primers. Produced via immunoSEQ multiplex PCR; TCRdb's table is partial and in-frame only. The sample contains about 160,000 clones, roughly 80% of which appear only once. Material for sequencing was PBMCs. These TCRs come from a girl aged 10 to 17 in good health and CMV-seropositive.

The chain has TRBV6-5 and TRBJ2-7; 8 bases are a match to TRBD1. Germline-derived CDR1 and CDR2 are MNHEY and SVGAGI. CDR3 length: 16 amino acids. Losses at the gene ends were 2 bases for V and 1 base for J; bases not matched to a gene: 7. The CDR3 is CASSYPGTGPSYEQYF. CDR3 in DNA: TGTGCCAGCAGTTACCCTGGGACAGGTCCGTCCTACGAGCAGTACTTC.

The rearrangement links TRBV4-1 to TRBJ1-3, with a tentative D call TRBD1 (5 bases). Germline V gene lookup returns CDR1 MGHRA and CDR2 YSYEKL. V was trimmed by 4 bases and J by 6 bases, leaving 13 bases between them. The length of the CDR3 is 14 residues. CDR3 region: CASSRDSRVNTIYF. CDR3 DNA sequence: TGCGCCAGCAGCCGAGACAGCCGGGTAAACACCATATATTTT.

The sample holds one count of this clone. The chain is built from TRBV28 and TRBJ2-3; D is perhaps TRBD1 (6 bases). CDR3 length equals 14 residues. CDR1 is MDHEN and CDR2 is SYDVKM in the germline V gene. V was trimmed by 7 bases and J by 1 base, leaving 12 bases between them. The CDR3 coding sequence is TGTGCCAGCACCTCGGACAGCCGCACAGATACGCAGTATTTT. Translating gives CASTSDSRTDTQYF.

The gene calls are TRBV6-6 and TRBJ1-1, with D unclear. CDR1 is MNHNY and CDR2 is SVGAGI in the germline V gene (reference sequence). The germline V and J ends were trimmed by 6 bases and 3 bases, with 14 bases remaining between them. CDR3 size: 14 residues. The CDR3 protein is CASRSSTADTEAFF. The CDR3 region has the DNA TGTGCCAGCAGATCCTCAACGGCGGACACTGAAGCTTTCTTT.

This chain links TRBV7-2 with TRBJ2-3; D might be TRBD1 (5 bases). The V gene lost 5 bases and the J gene lost 6 bases, with 18 bases spanning the gap. Looked up from germline, CDR1 is SGHTA and CDR2 is FQGNSA. This CDR3 has 15 amino acids. The chain's CDR3 is CASSPQGPPWDTQYF. In nucleotides, the CDR3 is TGTGCCAGCAGCCCCCAGGGCCCCCCGTGGGATACGCAGTATTTT.

The chain links TRBV4-3 to TRBJ1-1; 8 bases match TRBD1. Germline loops: CDR1 LGHNA, CDR2 YSLEER. Germline trimming cut 0 bases from V and 5 bases from J; bases unmatched to any gene: 2. The CDR3 loop spans 14 amino acids. The DNA of the CDR3 is TGCGCCAGCAGCCAAGACAGGGGGCGAACTGAAGCTTTCTTT. Residues: CASSQDRGRTEAFF.

The gene calls are TRBV10-2 and TRBJ2-1; 9 bases are a match to TRBD2. Per the germline V gene, CDR1 is WSHSY and CDR2 is SAAADI. There are 16 residues in the CDR3. Trimming cost V 5 bases and J 9 bases; bases outside gene matches: 14. DNA of the CDR3: TGCGCCAGCAGTTCCATAGCGGGAGAAGGGATAAGTGAGCAGTTCTTC. Protein: CASSSIAGEGISEQFF.

This chain links TRBV28 with TRBJ1-1; 9 positions agree with TRBD1. J lost 3 bases, V lost 3 bases, and 5 bases had no gene match. This CDR3 comprises 15 residues. Germline CDR1 MDHEN, CDR2 SYDVKM. CDR3 protein: CASSFSDRGDTEAFF. The CDR3 nucleotides read TGTGCCAGCAGTTTTAGTGACAGGGGGGACACTGAAGCTTTCTTT. The complete variable domain, with remaining parts taken from reference TRBV28 and TRBJ1-1, reads DVKVTQSSRYLVKRTGEKVFLECVQDMDHENMFWYRQDPGLGLRLIYFSYDVKMKEKGDIPEGYSVSREKKERFSLILESASTNQTSMYLCASSFSDRGDTEAFFGQGTRLTVV.

This clone came up once. V gene TRBV6-4 combines with J gene TRBJ2-1, with a possible D match to TRBD1 (5 bases). V was cut by 0 bases and J by 1 base, with 19 bases left in between. CDR3 size: 19 residues. The germline V gene has CDR1 MRHNA and CDR2 SNTAGT. The CDR3 here is CASSDSYRLWDGSYNEQFF. CDR3 in DNA: TGTGCCAGCAGTGACTCGTACAGGCTTTGGGATGGATCCTACAATGAGCAGTTCTTC.

The chain has TRBV5-1 and TRBJ1-1, with a possible D match to TRBD1 (5 bases). In germline, CDR1 is SGHRS, CDR2 YFSETQ. V was shortened by 1 base and J by 5 bases, with 12 bases between the two germline ends. CDR3 length: 14 residues. The chain's CDR3 is CASSLSTGVTEAFF. The CDR3 DNA reads as TGCGCCAGCAGCTTGAGTACGGGGGTAACTGAAGCTTTCTTT.

This clone appeared a few times. The rearrangement links TRBV5-4 to TRBJ2-5; D remains unclear. Germline V lookup: CDR1 SGHNT, CDR2 YYREEE (reference sequence). Trimming removed 0 bases at V and 1 base at J, with 4 bases between. This CDR3 is built from 13 residues. The CDR3 DNA sequence: TGTGCCAGCAGCTTGGGACTCCAAGAGACCCAGTACTTC. Translation gives CASSLGLQETQYF.

V is TRBV28 and J is TRBJ1-5, with 7 bases fitting TRBD1. The V gene's germline CDR1 is MDHEN and CDR2 SYDVKM. This CDR3 is built from 16 residues. V was pared by 5 bases and J by 7 bases, with 14 bases of the junction left unmatched. The CDR3 nucleotides are TGTGCCAGCAGTCTGCGCAAAGGGGGCGGGAACCAGCCCCAGCATTTT. Translated, it gives CASSLRKGGGNQPQHF.

This sequence joins TRBV25-1 and TRBJ1-1, with 7 bases fitting TRBD1. The CDR3 extends over 15 amino acids. The germline V gene encodes CDR1 MGHDK and CDR2 SYGVNS. V dropped 2 bases and J dropped 0; count of bases not matched to a gene: 3. In DNA form, the CDR3 reads TGTGCCAGCAGTGAACGGGACAGCCTGAACACTGAAGCTTTCTTT. Translating it yields CASSERDSLNTEAFF.

The rearrangement joins TRBV11-2 to TRBJ1-1; 10 bases agree with TRBD1. The V gene end was trimmed by 2 bases and the J gene end by 3 bases; junction bases not matched to a gene: 3. The CDR3 totals 15 residues. CDR1 and CDR2 from the germline V gene are SGHAT and FQNNGV. The CDR3: CASSLPDRGDTEAFF. The CDR3 nucleotides read TGTGCCAGCAGCTTACCGGACAGGGGGGACACTGAAGCTTTCTTT. Supplemented by reference TRBV11-2 and TRBJ1-1, the full variable domain reads EAGVAQSPRYKIIEKRQSVAFWCNPISGHATLYWYQQILGQGPKLLIQFQNNGVVDDSQLPKDRFSAERLKGVDSTLKIQPAKLEDSAVYLCASSLPDRGDTEAFFGQGTRLTVV.

This chain connects TRBV5-6 to TRBJ1-2; D might be TRBD1 (5 bases). Trimming removed 2 bases from V and 8 bases from J, with 19 bases in between. CDR3 length equals 15 residues. Germline lookup yields CDR1 SGHDT and CDR2 YYEEEE. The CDR3, as DNA: TGTGCCAGCAGCTTCGGGGGTTGGGGAGAAAGCGGCTACACCTTC. This sequence encodes CASSFGGWGESGYTF.

The chain links TRBV7-3 to TRBJ1-1, with a possible D match to TRBD1 (5 bases). CDR1 SGHTA and CDR2 FQGTGA come from the germline V gene. The CDR3 spans 15 residues. Trimming took off 3 bases at V and 0 bases at J, with 11 bases between the two ends. The CDR3 is CASSFNQGLNTEAFF. The CDR3 nucleotides read TGTGCCAGCAGCTTTAACCAGGGCTTGAACACTGAAGCTTTCTTT.

The V gene is TRBV29-1, the J gene TRBJ2-5; D remains unclear. Trimming shortened V by 7 bases and J by 5 bases, and 17 bases separated the two germline ends. Germline CDR1 reads SQVTM; CDR2 reads ANQGSEA. The CDR3 length is 13 residues. The CDR3 sequence is CSASLGFGETQYF. The CDR3, as DNA: TGCAGCGCCTCTCTGGGCTTTGGGGAGACCCAGTACTTC. The whole variable domain, filled in from reference TRBV29-1 and TRBJ2-5, reads SAVISQKPSRDICQRGTSLTIQCQVDSQVTMMFWYRQQPGQSLTLIATANQGSEATYESGFVIDKFPISRPNLTFSTLTVSNMSPEDSSIYLCSASLGFGETQYFGPGTRLLVL.

The chain uses TRBV6-5 and TRBJ1-2, with D tentatively TRBD1 (5 bases). This CDR3 spans 13 amino acids. The germline V gene encodes CDR1 MNHEY and CDR2 SVGAGI. V shed 0 bases and J shed 3 bases, with 5 bases lying between them. Here the CDR3 DNA reads TGTGCCAGCAGTTACTCCAGGGACTATGGCTACACCTTC. Residues: CASSYSRDYGYTF.

The rearrangement links TRBV7-9 to TRBJ2-5; D gene uncertain. The CDR3 length is 12 residues. Trimming stripped 2 bases from V and 5 bases from J, with 6 bases between. The germline V gene encodes CDR1 SEHNR and CDR2 FQNEAQ (reference sequence). The CDR3 region is CASSLYLETQYF. The DNA of the CDR3 is TGTGCCAGCAGCTTATATCTGGAGACCCAGTACTTC.

This rearrangement joins TRBV2 to TRBJ2-1, with a possible D match to TRBD1 (5 bases). Per germline, CDR1 SNHLY and CDR2 FYNNEI. The V and J ends lost 7 bases and 2 bases respectively, with 15 bases between them. This CDR3 contains 15 residues. CDR3 coding DNA: TGTGCCAGCAAAACTGGCAGGGCTCCCTACAATGAGCAGTTCTTC. It translates to CASKTGRAPYNEQFF.

The chain carries TRBV9 and TRBJ2-2; no clear D. Germline V gives CDR1 SGDLS, CDR2 YYNGEE. The CDR3 spans 13 residues. The V end was cut by 0 bases, the J end by 5 bases, with 5 bases between. The CDR3 loop reads CASSVVETGELFF. CDR3 nucleotide sequence: TGTGCCAGCAGCGTAGTAGAGACCGGGGAGCTGTTTTTT.

V gene TRBV6-5 combines with J gene TRBJ1-1; no reliable D call. Trimming cost V 5 bases and J 9 bases, with 13 bases left between them. Germline V gene sequence: CDR1 MNHEY, CDR2 SVGAGI. This CDR3 spans 12 amino acids. The CDR3 DNA is TGTGCCAGCAGTCGAACTCAGGTTAAAGCTTTCTTT. Encoded protein: CASSRTQVKAFF.

This chain joins TRBV6-1 and TRBJ2-7, with D possibly being TRBD2 (6 bases). Germline V gene data show CDR1 as MNHNS and CDR2 as SASEGT. The CDR3 runs 14 residues. Between the trimmed V and J ends, which lost 10 bases and 1 base, there was a span of 17 bases. CDR3 sequence reads: CATRGRELSYEQYF. Written as DNA, the CDR3 is TGTGCCACCAGAGGGCGGGAACTTTCCTACGAGCAGTACTTC.

The DNA for the CDR3 is TGTGCCTCCGGGACATATAGCAATCAGCCCCAGCATTTT. Translation: CASGTYSNQPQHF. V and J are TRBV6-1 and TRBJ1-5; D is perhaps TRBD1 (6 bases). The CDR3 is 13 residues long. Germline CDR1 is MNHNS and CDR2 is SASEGT. V shed 11 bases and J shed 0 bases, with 11 bases lying between them.

This clone was seen only once. The chain recombines TRBV9 with TRBJ1-5, with TRBD1 identical over 7 bases. CDR3 length equals 15 residues. Trimming cost V 4 bases and J 3 bases; bases outside gene matches: 7. Germline CDR1 SGDLS, CDR2 YYNGEE. The DNA of the CDR3 is TGTGCCAGCAGCCTAGGACAGGCGGACAATCAGCCCCAGCATTTT. This gives the protein CASSLGQADNQPQHF.

V gene TRBV27 combines with J gene TRBJ2-7; 7 bases are a match to TRBD1. In germline, CDR1 is MNHEY, CDR2 SMNVEV (reference sequence). The V and J ends lost 5 bases and 1 base, in that order; junction bases with no gene match: 8. This CDR3 has 15 amino acids. The CDR3 loop reads CASSPLVDRSYEQYF. CDR3 DNA sequence: TGTGCCAGCAGTCCTCTCGTGGACAGGTCCTACGAGCAGTACTTC.

The V call is TRBV19, the J call TRBJ1-1; TRBD1 aligns across 8 bases. CDR1 and CDR2 (germline): LNHDA, SQIVND (reference sequence). The length of the CDR3 is 14 residues. V was clipped by 6 bases and J by 3 bases; unmatched bases: 6. In nucleotides, the CDR3 is TGTGCCAGTAGCTCTGGGACAGGCTACACTGAAGCTTTCTTT. This sequence encodes CASSSGTGYTEAFF.

The CDR3 bases are TGTGCCAGCAGTGAACGTCAGGCCGTAGAAGCTTTCTTT. It specifies CASSERQAVEAFF. V and J are TRBV2 and TRBJ1-1; D is ambiguous. Trimming removed 2 bases from V and 8 bases from J, with 12 bases in between. Germline assignment: CDR1 SNHLY and CDR2 FYNNEI. The CDR3 has 13 amino acids.